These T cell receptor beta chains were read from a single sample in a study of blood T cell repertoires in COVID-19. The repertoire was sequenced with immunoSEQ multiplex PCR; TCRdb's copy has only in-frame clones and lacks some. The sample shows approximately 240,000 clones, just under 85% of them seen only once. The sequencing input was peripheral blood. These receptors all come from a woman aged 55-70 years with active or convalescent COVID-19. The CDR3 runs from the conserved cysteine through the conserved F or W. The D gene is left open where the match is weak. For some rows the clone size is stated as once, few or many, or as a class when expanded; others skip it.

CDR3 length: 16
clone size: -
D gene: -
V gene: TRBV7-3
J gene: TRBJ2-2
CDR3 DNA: TGTGCCAGCAGCTCCGACAGGACCGCGAACACCGGGGAGCTGTTTTTT
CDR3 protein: CASSSDRTANTGELFF

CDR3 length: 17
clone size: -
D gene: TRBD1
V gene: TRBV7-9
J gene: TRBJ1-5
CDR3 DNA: TGTGCCAGCAGCTTAACAGACAGGGGAGACGGCAATCAGCCCCAGCATTTT
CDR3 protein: CASSLTDRGDGNQPQHF

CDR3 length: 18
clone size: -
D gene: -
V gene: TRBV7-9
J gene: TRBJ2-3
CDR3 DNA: TGTGCCAGCAGTCACCTCATTGATCGGGGACTCAGCACAGATACGCAGTATTTT
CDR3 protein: CASSHLIDRGLSTDTQYF

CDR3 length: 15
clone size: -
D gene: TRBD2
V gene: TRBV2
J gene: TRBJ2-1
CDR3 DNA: TGTGCCAGCAGTGAGACTAGCGGGGATTTCAATGAGCAGTTCTTC
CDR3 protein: CASSETSGDFNEQFF

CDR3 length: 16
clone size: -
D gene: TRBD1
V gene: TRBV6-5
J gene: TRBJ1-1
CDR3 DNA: TGTGCCAGCAGTTACGGCCAGGGGGCGACGAACACTGAAGCTTTCTTT
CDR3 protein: CASSYGQGATNTEAFF

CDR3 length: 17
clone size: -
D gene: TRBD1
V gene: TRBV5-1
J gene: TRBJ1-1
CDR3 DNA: TGCGCCAGCAACCCTGGGACAGTGGGGAACATGAACACTGAAGCTTTCTTT
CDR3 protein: CASNPGTVGNMNTEAFF

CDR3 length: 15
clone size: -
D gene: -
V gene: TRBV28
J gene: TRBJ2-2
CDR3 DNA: TGTGCCAGCAGCCCACCCGGGGAACCAACCGGGGAGCTGTTTTTT
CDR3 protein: CASSPPGEPTGELFF

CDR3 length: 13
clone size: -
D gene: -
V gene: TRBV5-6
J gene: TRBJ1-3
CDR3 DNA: TGTGCCAGCAGCTTGGCCGCAGGGCACACCATATATTTT
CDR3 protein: CASSLAAGHTIYF

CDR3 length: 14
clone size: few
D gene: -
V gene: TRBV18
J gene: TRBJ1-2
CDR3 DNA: TGTGCCAGCTCACCACCGTTGAGGGAGTATGGCTACACCTTC
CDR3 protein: CASSPPLREYGYTF

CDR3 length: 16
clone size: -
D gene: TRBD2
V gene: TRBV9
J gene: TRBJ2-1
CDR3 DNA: TGTGCCAGCAGCCCAGTAGCGGGAGGGTCCTACAATGAGCAGTTCTTC
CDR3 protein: CASSPVAGGSYNEQFF

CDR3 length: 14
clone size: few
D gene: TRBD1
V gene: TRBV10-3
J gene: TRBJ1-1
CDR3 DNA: TGTGCCATCAGCCCGACAGGGGAGAACACTGAAGCTTTCTTT
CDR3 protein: CAISPTGENTEAFF

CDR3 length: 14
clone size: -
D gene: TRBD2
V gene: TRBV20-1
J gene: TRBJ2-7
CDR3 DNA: TGCAGTGCTAGTTCGCCGGGGGGGACCTACGAGCAGTACTTC
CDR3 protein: CSASSPGGTYEQYF

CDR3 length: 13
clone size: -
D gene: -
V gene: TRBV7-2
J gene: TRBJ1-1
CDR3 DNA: TGTGCCAGCAGCCATTTTAGGGAGGGCGAAGCTTTCTTT
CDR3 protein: CASSHFREGEAFF

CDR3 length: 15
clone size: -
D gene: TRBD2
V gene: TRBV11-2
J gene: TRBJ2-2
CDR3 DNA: TGTGCCAGCAGCTTAAATCGGGGGGGAGCCGGGGAGCTGTTTTTT
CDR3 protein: CASSLNRGGAGELFF

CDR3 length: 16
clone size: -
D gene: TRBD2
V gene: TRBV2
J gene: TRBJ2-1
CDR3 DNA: TGTGCCAGCAGTTCATCCAGCGGGATTGGGTACAATGAGCAGTTCTTC
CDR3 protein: CASSSSSGIGYNEQFF

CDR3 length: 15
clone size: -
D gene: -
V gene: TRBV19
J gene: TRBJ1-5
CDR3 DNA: TGTGCCAGTAGTATCCAGGGCGTGGGCAATCAGCCCCAGCATTTT
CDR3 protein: CASSIQGVGNQPQHF

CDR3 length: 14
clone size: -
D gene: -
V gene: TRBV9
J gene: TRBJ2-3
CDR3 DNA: TGTGCCAGCAGTAGCACGAGGGTTGCAGATACGCAGTATTTT
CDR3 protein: CASSSTRVADTQYF

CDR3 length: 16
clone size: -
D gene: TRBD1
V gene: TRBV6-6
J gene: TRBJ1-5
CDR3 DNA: TGTGCCAGCAGTTACTCGCATGGACAGGGGAATCAGCCCCAGCATTTT
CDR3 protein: CASSYSHGQGNQPQHF

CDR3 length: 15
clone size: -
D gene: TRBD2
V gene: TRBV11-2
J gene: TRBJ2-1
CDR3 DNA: TGTGCCAGCAGCTCTAGCGGGAGGGCCCACAATGAGCAGTTCTTC
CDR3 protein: CASSSSGRAHNEQFF

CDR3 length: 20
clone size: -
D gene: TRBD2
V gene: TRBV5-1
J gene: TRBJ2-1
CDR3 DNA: TGCGCCAGCAGCTCACTAGCGGAGAGGTCCCCCACCATCTCCTACAATGAGCAGTTCTTC
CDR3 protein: CASSSLAERSPTISYNEQFF

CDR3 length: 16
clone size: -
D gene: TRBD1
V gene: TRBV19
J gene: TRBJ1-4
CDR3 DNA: TGTGCCAGTAGTATGAACCCCGGGACAGGACATGAAAAACTGTTTTTT
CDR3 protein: CASSMNPGTGHEKLFF

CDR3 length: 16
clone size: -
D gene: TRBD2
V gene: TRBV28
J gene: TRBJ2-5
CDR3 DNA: TGTGCCAGCAGTTTTATGCGTGGACTAGCTGCCGAGACCCAGTACTTC
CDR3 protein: CASSFMRGLAAETQYF

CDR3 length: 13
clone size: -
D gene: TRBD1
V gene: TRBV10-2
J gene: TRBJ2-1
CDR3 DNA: TGCGCCAGCAGGGACAGGGCCTACAATGAGCAGTTCTTC
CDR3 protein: CASRDRAYNEQFF

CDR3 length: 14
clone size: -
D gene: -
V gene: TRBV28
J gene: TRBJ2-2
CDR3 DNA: TGTGCCAGCTCCACGGGTCGGTTCACCGGGGAGCTGTTTTTT
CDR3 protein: CASSTGRFTGELFF

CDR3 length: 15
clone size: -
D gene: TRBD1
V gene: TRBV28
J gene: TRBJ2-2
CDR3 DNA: TGTGCCAGCAGTTTACCCGGACAGGCTGTCGGGGAGCTGTTTTTT
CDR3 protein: CASSLPGQAVGELFF

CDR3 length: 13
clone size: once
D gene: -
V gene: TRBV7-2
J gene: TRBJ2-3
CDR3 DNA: TGTGCCAGCGCCATCGCGGGCACAGATACGCAGTATTTT
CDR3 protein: CASAIAGTDTQYF

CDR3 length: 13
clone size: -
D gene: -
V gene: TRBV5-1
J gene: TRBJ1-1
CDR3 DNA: TGCGCCAGCAGTTCGTCGCGGGACACTGAAGCTTTCTTT
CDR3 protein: CASSSSRDTEAFF

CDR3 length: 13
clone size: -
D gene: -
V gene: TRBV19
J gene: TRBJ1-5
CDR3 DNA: TGTGCCAGTAGTCCGGCGGGGTTTCAGCCCCAGCATTTT
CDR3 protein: CASSPAGFQPQHF

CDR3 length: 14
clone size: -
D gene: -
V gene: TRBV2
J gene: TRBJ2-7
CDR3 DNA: TGTGCCAGCAGCCACGGCGCGGAAGACTACGAGCAGTACTTC
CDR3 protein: CASSHGAEDYEQYF

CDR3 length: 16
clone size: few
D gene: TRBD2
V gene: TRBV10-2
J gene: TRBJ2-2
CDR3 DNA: TGCGCCAGCAGTTCCCTAGCGGGGGGGCTTACCGGGGAGCTGTTTTTT
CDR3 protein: CASSSLAGGLTGELFF

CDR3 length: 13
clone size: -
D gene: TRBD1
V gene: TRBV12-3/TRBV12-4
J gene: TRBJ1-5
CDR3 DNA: TGTGCCAGCCAGGGGGACGGCAATCAGCCCCAGCATTTT
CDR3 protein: CASQGDGNQPQHF

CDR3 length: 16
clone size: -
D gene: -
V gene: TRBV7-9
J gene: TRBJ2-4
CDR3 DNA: TGTGCCAGCAGCGCCCCGTCGACAGGCACTTTAAACATTCAGTACTTC
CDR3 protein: CASSAPSTGTLNIQYF

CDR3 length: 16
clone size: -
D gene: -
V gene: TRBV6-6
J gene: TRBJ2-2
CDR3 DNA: TGTGCCAGCAGAGACACCAGGGGTCGGGACACCGGGGAGCTGTTTTTT
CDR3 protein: CASRDTRGRDTGELFF

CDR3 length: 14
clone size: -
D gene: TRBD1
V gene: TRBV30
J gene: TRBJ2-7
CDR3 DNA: TGTGCCTGGAGAGGGACAGGGAATAACTACGAGCAGTACTTC
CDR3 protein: CAWRGTGNNYEQYF

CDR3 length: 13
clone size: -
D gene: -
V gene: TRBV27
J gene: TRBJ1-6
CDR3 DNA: TGTGCCAGCAGTTTCAGGGGAAATTCACCCCTCCACTTT
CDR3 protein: CASSFRGNSPLHF

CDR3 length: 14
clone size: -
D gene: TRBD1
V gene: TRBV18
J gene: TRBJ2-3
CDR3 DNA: TGTGCCAGCCGCGACAGGGCGAGCACAGATACGCAGTATTTT
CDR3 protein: CASRDRASTDTQYF

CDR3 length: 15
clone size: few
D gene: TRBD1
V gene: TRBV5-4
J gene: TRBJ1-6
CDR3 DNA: TGTGCCAGCAGCCGGATGGACAGGGTTAATTCACCCCTCCACTTT
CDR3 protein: CASSRMDRVNSPLHF

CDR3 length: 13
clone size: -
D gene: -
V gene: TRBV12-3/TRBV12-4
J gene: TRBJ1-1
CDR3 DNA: TGTGCCAGCGGGGGGGGCCATAACACTGAAGCTTTCTTT
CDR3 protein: CASGGGHNTEAFF

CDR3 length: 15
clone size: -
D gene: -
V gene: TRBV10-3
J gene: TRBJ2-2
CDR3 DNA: TGTGCCATCAGTGATAGGCGGGAGAACACCGGGGAGCTGTTTTTT
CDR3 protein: CAISDRRENTGELFF

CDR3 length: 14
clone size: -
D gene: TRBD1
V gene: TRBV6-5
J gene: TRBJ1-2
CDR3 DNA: TGTGCCAGCAGCCCCAGGGCAGGGGGTTATGGCTACACCTTC
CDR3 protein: CASSPRAGGYGYTF

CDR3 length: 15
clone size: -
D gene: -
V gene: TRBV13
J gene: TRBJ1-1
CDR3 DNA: TGTGCCAGCAGCCGAAAGGGACACCTCTTAACTGAAGCTTTCTTT
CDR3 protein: CASSRKGHLLTEAFF

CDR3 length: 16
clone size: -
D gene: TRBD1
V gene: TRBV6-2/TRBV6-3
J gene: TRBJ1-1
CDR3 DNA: TGTGCCAGCAGTTCCAGACAGGGGACTATGAACACTGAAGCTTTCTTT
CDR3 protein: CASSSRQGTMNTEAFF

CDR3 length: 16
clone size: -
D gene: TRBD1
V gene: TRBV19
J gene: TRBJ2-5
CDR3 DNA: TGTGCCAGTAGCGACGTTGCTACAGGGGGCCAGGAGACCCAGTACTTC
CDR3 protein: CASSDVATGGQETQYF

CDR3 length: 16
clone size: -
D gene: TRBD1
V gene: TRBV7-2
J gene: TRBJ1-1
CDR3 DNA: TGTGCCAGCAGCGCCGGGACAGGGGGCAGGTACCCCCGAGCTTTCTTT
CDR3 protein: CASSAGTGGRYPRAFF

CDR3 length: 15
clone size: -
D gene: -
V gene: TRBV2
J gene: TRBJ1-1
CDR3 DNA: TGTGCCAGCAGTGAGCGGGAGGGGGTGTACACTGAAGCTTTCTTT
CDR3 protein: CASSEREGVYTEAFF

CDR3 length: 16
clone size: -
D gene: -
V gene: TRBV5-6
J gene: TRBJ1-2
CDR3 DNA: TGTGCCAGCAGCTATTCAGCGAGTAGCCTTCTTTATGGCTACACCTTC
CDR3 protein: CASSYSASSLLYGYTF